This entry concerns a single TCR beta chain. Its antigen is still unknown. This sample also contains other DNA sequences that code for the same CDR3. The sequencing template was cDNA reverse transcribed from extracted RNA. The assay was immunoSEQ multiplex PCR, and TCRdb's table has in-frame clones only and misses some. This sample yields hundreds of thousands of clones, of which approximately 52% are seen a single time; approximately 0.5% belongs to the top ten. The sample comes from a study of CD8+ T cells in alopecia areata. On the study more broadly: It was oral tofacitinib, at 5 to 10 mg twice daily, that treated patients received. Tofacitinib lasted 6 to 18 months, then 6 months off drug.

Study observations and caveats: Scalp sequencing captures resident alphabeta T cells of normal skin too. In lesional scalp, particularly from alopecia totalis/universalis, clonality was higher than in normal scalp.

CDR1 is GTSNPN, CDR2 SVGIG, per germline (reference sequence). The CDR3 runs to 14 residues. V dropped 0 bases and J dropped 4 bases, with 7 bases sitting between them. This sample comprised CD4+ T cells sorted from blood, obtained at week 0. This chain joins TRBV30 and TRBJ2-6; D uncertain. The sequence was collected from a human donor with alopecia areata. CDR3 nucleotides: TGTGCCTGGAGTGTACTGAGCGGGGCCAACGTCCTGACTTTC. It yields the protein CAWSVLSGANVLTF.